This T cell receptor beta chain was found in a study of T cells after yellow fever vaccination. TCRdb re-derived calls from the 5' RACE reads in MiXCR, one entry per CDR3 protein. The sample carries about 510,000 distinct CDR3 sequences, 21% recorded once. Germline V lookup: CDR1 SGHRS, CDR2 YFSETQ. V trimming: 3 bases; J trimming: 3 bases; junction bases outside the gene matches: 4. The CDR3 totals 15 residues. The rearrangement uses TRBV5-1 and TRBJ2-3; 10 bases line up with TRBD2. This TCR was sampled from a man aged 18 to 30 who received the YFV17D yellow fever vaccine. The material was PBMCs, obtained about 20 days after the first yellow fever vaccination. CDR3 loop: CASSWSGGATDTQYF. CDR3 sequence (DNA): TGCGCCAGCAGCTGGAGCGGGGGGGCAACAGATACGCAGTATTTT.